The clone carrying this T cell receptor (beta chain) was counted at least ten times. What it binds is unknown. Alongside a J-beta primer mix, a sample-barcoded 5' primer served in a second PCR lasting about 7 to 12 cycles. The template-switch adaptor was a 5' adaptor with 12 random nucleotides. It tagged each cDNA molecule. MiXCR, applied by TCRdb to the 5' RACE reads, yields one record per CDR3 protein. This sample has over 500,000 distinct CDR3 sequences, with 52% found just once. Germline values: CDR1 SGHAT, CDR2 FQDESV (reference sequence). The V and J ends lost 5 bases and 5 bases, in that order; junction bases with no gene match: 8. This CDR3 has 15 amino acids. This specimen comes from a study of blood T cells in healthy people across ages. Study-wide points: Getting older went along with TCR beta diversity per million T cells dropping roughly linearly.

The sequence derives from a woman older than 75 in good health. The sample taken for sequencing was blood. The V call is TRBV11-1, the J call TRBJ2-1, with TRBD2 identical over 8 bases. The chain's CDR3 is CASSRGGTRDNEQFF. In nucleotides, the CDR3 is TGTGCCAGCAGCCGGGGGGGGACTAGAGACAATGAGCAGTTCTTC.